This T cell receptor (beta chain) was sequenced for a study of blood T cell repertoires in COVID-19. Background on the study: Spain, Italy and the United States supplied samples that represented acute and convalescent COVID-19. Nucleic acid was either cDNA or gDNA, and it came from T cells, B-cell-depleted T cells, or PBMCs.

Authors' analysis steps: Amplification of reference gene primers was used by the study to estimate nucleated cell counts. Assay: immunoSEQ multiplex PCR; the TCRdb copy retains only in-frame clones and omits some. The V and J calls and clone size are taken from that table; D and trimming were inferred from the DNA. The sample lists roughly 88,000 clones, roughly 80% occurring once. This clone was seen just once. Germline loops: CDR1 SGHRS, CDR2 YFSETQ. This CDR3 contains 13 residues. With 5 bases removed from V and 3 bases from J, the gap between germline ends came to 11 bases. The clonotype was recovered from a woman of 80 years or more with active or convalescent COVID-19. Specimen: peripheral blood. V usage is TRBV5-1 and J usage is TRBJ1-1; no clear D gene. The CDR3 protein is CASSSTGDTEAFF. For the CDR3, the DNA is TGCGCCAGCAGTTCCACCGGGGACACTGAAGCTTTCTTT.